One sample yielded the 23 T cell receptor beta chains listed below, sequenced in a study of T cells in Graves' hyperthyroidism and ophthalmopathy. There were TCR beta CDR3 regions amplified from RNA transcripts. HTBI primers were used for first-round RT-PCR of the TCR CDR3. Each CDR3 protein is one row after TCRdb ran MiXCR on the multiplex PCR reads. The table lists tens of thousands of distinct CDR3 sequences, roughly 50% of them singletons. The sequencing sample was made of blood. The receptors originated from a woman aged 55-69 years with Graves' ophthalmopathy.

This sequence joins TRBV29-1 and TRBJ2-1; either TRBD1 or TRBD2 may supply D (6 bases each). The V and J ends lost 3 bases and 6 bases respectively, with 9 bases between them. The CDR3 sequence is 12 residues long. Germline V gene lookup returns CDR1 SQVTM and CDR2 ANQGSEA. The CDR3 nucleotides read TGCAGCGTTGACAGGGGAGGCAATGAGCAGTTCTTC. Protein product: CSVDRGGNEQFF.

J is TRBJ1-5 and V is TRBV10-3; D call uncertain. V was trimmed by 3 bases and J by 14 bases, leaving 23 bases between them. Germline V CDR1 and CDR2: ENHRY, SYGVKD. There are 15 residues in the CDR3. CDR3 sequence: CAISDGGRRSSYEHF. The CDR3 bases are TGTGCCATCAGTGACGGCGGCAGGAGGAGCTCCTACGAGCATTTT.

The chain employs TRBV20-1 and TRBJ1-2; D is perhaps TRBD1 (6 bases). CDR3 size: 11 residues. With 3 bases removed from V and 12 bases from J, the gap between germline ends came to 14 bases. The V gene's germline CDR1 is DFQATT and CDR2 SNEGSKA (reference sequence). The CDR3 region has the DNA TGCAGTGCTAGCTGTAGCGGGGGCCACACCTTC. It yields the protein CSASCSGGHTF.

The table lists this clonotype with many counts. The chain uses TRBV5-6 and TRBJ2-5; 8 bases fit TRBD2. Losses at the gene ends were 2 bases for V and 5 bases for J; bases not matched to a gene: 8. The germline V gene has CDR1 SGHDT and CDR2 YYEEEE. The CDR3 length is 15 residues. The CDR3 loop is CASSFRLAFGETQYF. CDR3 DNA: TGTGCCAGCAGCTTCCGACTAGCGTTCGGGGAGACCCAGTACTTC.

J is TRBJ2-1 and V is TRBV29-1, with 9 positions matching TRBD2. Germline CDR1 SQVTM, CDR2 ANQGSEA. The CDR3 length is 13 residues. Trimming at V came to 7 bases and at J to 2 bases, leaving 3 bases not matched to a gene. CDR3 amino acids: CSARLAAYNEQFF. The CDR3 DNA sequence: TGCAGCGCCCGACTAGCGGCCTACAATGAGCAGTTCTTC.

This clonotype occurred many times. The chain carries TRBV7-6 and TRBJ2-1; D is unresolved. V shed 3 bases and J shed 0 bases, with 9 bases lying between them. The CDR3 runs 15 residues. Germline V CDR1 and CDR2: SGHVS, FNYEAQ. The CDR3 protein is CASSLSTSSYNEQFF. In DNA, the CDR3 is TGTGCCAGCAGCTTGTCGACGAGCTCCTACAATGAGCAGTTCTTC.

This clonotype was counted a single time. The chain is built from TRBV10-3 and TRBJ2-3; 11 bases line up with TRBD2. The germline CDR1 and CDR2 sequences are ENHRY and SYGVKD. Unmatched junction bases numbered 14, after V lost 3 bases and J lost 3 bases. The CDR3 is made up of 19 amino acids. CDR3 sequence reads: CAISDPPGLAEAGTDTQYF. The DNA for the CDR3 is TGTGCCATCAGTGACCCGCCGGGACTAGCGGAAGCAGGTACAGATACGCAGTATTTT.

This clonotype appeared a single time. V gene TRBV5-5 combines with J gene TRBJ2-1; D gene ambiguous. Trimming shortened V by 0 bases and J by 7 bases, and 11 bases separated the two germline ends. CDR1 SGHKS and CDR2 YYEKEE come from the germline V gene (reference sequence). CDR3 size: 14 residues. The DNA of the CDR3 is TGTGCCAGCAGCTTGGTTTGGGGATCTAATGAGCAGTTCTTC. Translation: CASSLVWGSNEQFF.

The V call is TRBV10-3, the J call TRBJ2-7, with 11 bases aligning to TRBD2. This CDR3 contains 12 residues. CDR1 and CDR2 from the germline V gene are ENHRY and SYGVKD. V lost 6 bases to trimming and J lost 7 bases; unmatched junction nucleotides: 2. CDR3 sequence reads: CAIRTSGEEQYF. Written as DNA, the CDR3 is TGTGCCATCAGGACTAGCGGGGAAGAGCAGTACTTC.

This clonotype came up once. This chain links TRBV7-6 with TRBJ2-7; tentatively, D is TRBD2 (5 bases). The CDR3 is 13 amino acids. Germline loops: CDR1 SGHVS, CDR2 FNYEAQ. With 4 bases removed from V and 2 bases from J, the gap between germline ends came to 9 bases. CDR3 nucleotides: TGTGCCAGCAGCTCCACGGGGACCTACGAGCAGTACTTC. Translation: CASSSTGTYEQYF.

V is TRBV28 and J is TRBJ2-2, with a weak D call TRBD2 (7 bases). V was pared by 2 bases and J by 4 bases, with 14 bases between. Germline V gives CDR1 MDHEN, CDR2 SYDVKM. The CDR3 covers 16 residues. CDR3 sequence: CASSLRGEGTTGELFF. In DNA form, the CDR3 reads TGTGCCAGCAGTTTAAGGGGGGAGGGGACCACCGGGGAGCTGTTTTTT.

This chain joins TRBV29-1 and TRBJ2-7, with 12 bases lining up with TRBD2. V shed 6 bases and J 10 bases; nucleotides not matched to a gene: 10. Germline V gene sequence: CDR1 SQVTM, CDR2 ANQGSEA. This CDR3 is built from 13 residues. The CDR3 here is CSVTGLAGEHQYF. Written as DNA, the CDR3 is TGCAGCGTGACGGGACTAGCGGGTGAGCATCAGTACTTC.

The sample holds one count of this clonotype. The genes are TRBV2 and TRBJ1-1, with 9 bases fitting TRBD1. The CDR3 is made up of 14 amino acids. Germline CDR1 SNHLY, CDR2 FYNNEI. V was pared by 6 bases and J by 0 bases, with 2 bases of the junction left unmatched. The chain's CDR3 is CASSGQGLNTEAFF. CDR3 sequence (DNA): TGTGCCAGCAGCGGACAGGGGCTGAACACTGAAGCTTTCTTT.

This clonotype came up many times. The genes are TRBV6-1 and TRBJ1-1; 10 positions agree with TRBD1. CDR3 length: 13 amino acids. Germline V gives CDR1 MNHNS, CDR2 SASEGT. The J segment lost 7 bases and the V segment lost 7 bases, leaving 6 bases of the junction unmatched. As DNA, the CDR3 is TGTGCCAGCATTTGGGACAGGGGAGTTGAAGCTTTCTTT. Protein product: CASIWDRGVEAFF.

The sample holds many counts of this clonotype. A read error may be the cause here, since a much bigger clone is one base away. The V and J genes are TRBV4-2 and TRBJ1-1; D gene unclear. CDR3 size: 16 residues. Germline V CDR1 and CDR2: LGHNA, YNFKEQ. The V and J ends lost 0 bases and 6 bases respectively, with 17 bases between them. The DNA of the CDR3 is TGTGCCAGCAGCCAAGATGAAGTCGGGGAGGCCCCTGAAGCTTTCTTT. It specifies CASSQDEVGEAPEAFF.

V is TRBV7-2 and J is TRBJ2-7, with TRBD1 matching over 9 bases. From germline, CDR1 is SGHTA and CDR2 FQGNSA. V shed 5 bases and J 6 bases; nucleotides not matched to a gene: 5. The CDR3 runs 13 residues. CDR3 in DNA: TGTGCCAGCAGCATAACAGGGGGCATCGAGCAGTACTTC. As protein: CASSITGGIEQYF.

This clonotype was counted many times. V usage is TRBV6-4 and J usage is TRBJ2-3, with D uncertain. Germline-derived CDR1 and CDR2 are MRHNA and SNTAGT. With 3 bases removed from V and 0 bases from J, the gap between germline ends came to 4 bases. The CDR3 loop spans 13 amino acids. The CDR3 DNA reads TGTGCCAGCAGTGAACATAGCACAGATACGCAGTATTTT. It codes for CASSEHSTDTQYF.

In the case of this clonotype: The junction and the germline gene differ at one end; a read error may be behind it. The rearrangement links TRBV18 to TRBJ2-3; D uncertain. The CDR3 length is 12 residues. Germline-derived CDR1 and CDR2 are KGHSH and LQKENI. The CDR3 DNA reads TGTGCCAGCTCCCTCAGCACAAATACGCAGTATTTT. Encoded protein: CASSLSTNTQYF.

This clonotype was observed at least ten times. The J gene is TRBJ2-1, the V gene TRBV28; D ambiguous. Germline V gene lookup returns CDR1 MDHEN and CDR2 SYDVKM. The CDR3 spans 14 residues. V shed 2 bases and J shed 6 bases, with 11 bases lying between them. CDR3 sequence reads: CASSLGTARNEQFF. DNA of the CDR3: TGTGCCAGCAGTTTAGGTACTGCGCGCAATGAGCAGTTCTTC. The full variable domain, with the rest looked up from reference TRBV28 and TRBJ2-1, is DVKVTQSSRYLVKRTGEKVFLECVQDMDHENMFWYRQDPGLGLRLIYFSYDVKMKEKGDIPEGYSVSREKKERFSLILESASTNQTSMYLCASSLGTARNEQFFGPGTRLTVL.

In this sample, this clonotype turned up many times. The chain combines TRBV13 with TRBJ2-1; TRBD2 matches 9 bases. V dropped 4 bases and J dropped 5; count of bases not matched to a gene: 9. Germline V CDR1 and CDR2: PRHDT, FYEKMQ (reference sequence). The CDR3 loop spans 16 amino acids. The CDR3 DNA follows: TGTGCCAGCAGCTCGCGACTAGCGGAAACGAACAATGAGCAGTTCTTC. It codes for CASSSRLAETNNEQFF. The full variable domain, with the rest looked up from reference TRBV13 and TRBJ2-1, is AAGVIQSPRHLIKEKRETATLKCYPIPRHDTVYWYQQGPGQDPQFLISFYEKMQSDKGSIPDRFSAQQFSDYHSELNMSSLELGDSALYFCASSSRLAETNNEQFFGPGTRLTVL.

The genes are TRBV6-5 and TRBJ2-7; a possible D gene is TRBD2 (5 bases). The germline CDR1 and CDR2 sequences are MNHEY and SVGAGI. The CDR3 covers 13 residues. Trimming took 6 bases from V and 0 from J, leaving 9 bases between them. The CDR3: CASRLRDSYEQYF. The CDR3 DNA follows: TGTGCCAGCAGATTGAGGGACTCCTACGAGCAGTACTTC.

There are many counts of this clonotype. The V gene is TRBV2, the J gene TRBJ1-4; D is possibly TRBD1 (6 bases). This CDR3 is 14 amino acids long. The germline CDR1 and CDR2 sequences are SNHLY and FYNNEI. V was cut by 5 bases and J by 8 bases, with 15 bases left in between. The CDR3, as DNA: TGTGCCAGCAGTCCCCAGGGGATGGGAGAAAAACTGTTTTTT. This gives the protein CASSPQGMGEKLFF.

This clonotype was counted a few times. The gene calls are TRBV6-5 and TRBJ1-2, with D perhaps matching TRBD1 (6 bases). This CDR3 spans 13 amino acids. Trimming shortened V by 9 bases and J by 6 bases, and 17 bases separated the two germline ends. Germline V gives CDR1 MNHEY, CDR2 SVGAGI. The CDR3: CASSIRGLDGYTF. In DNA form, the CDR3 reads TGTGCCAGTAGTATCCGGGGGCTGGATGGCTACACCTTC.